This passage covers 14 T cell receptor beta chains from one sample sequenced in a study of shared clonotypes between healthy human individuals. Sequencing was performed with immunoSEQ multiplex PCR; in TCRdb, only in-frame clones are kept and a portion is missing. The data contain about 480,000 clones, roughly 79% of them seen just once; the ten biggest clones take up about 12%. Material: PBMCs. These receptors were collected from a woman in her 40s in good health. Some clones in this sample may be carry-over from other donors' samples.

In regard to this clone: A junction end diverges from the germline sequence, so it may reflect a read error. The J gene is TRBJ2-2, the V gene TRBV7-3; TRBD2 matches 7 bases. Germline V gene sequence: CDR1 SGHTA, CDR2 FQGTGA. The CDR3 contains 15 residues. The chain's CDR3 is CASSLRGSGHRGAVF. The DNA for the CDR3 is TGTGCCAGCAGCTTACGGGGTAGCGGGCACCGGGGAGCTGTTTTT. The full variable domain, in which reference TRBV7-3 and TRBJ2-2 provide the parts outside the CDR3, is GAGVSQTPSNKVTEKGKYVELRCDPISGHTALYWYRQSLGQGPEFLIYFQGTGAADDSGLPNDRFFAVRPEGSVSTLKIQRTERGDSAVYLCASSLRGSGHRGAVFGEGSRLTVL.

The chain joins TRBV6-5 to TRBJ2-7; 9 nucleotides match TRBD2. Unmatched junction bases numbered 6, after V lost 0 bases and J lost 3 bases. The CDR3 sequence is 16 residues long. Germline loops: CDR1 MNHEY, CDR2 SVGAGI. CDR3: CASSYSGLAQDYEQYF. The CDR3 region has the DNA TGTGCCAGCAGTTACTCAGGACTAGCGCAAGACTACGAGCAGTACTTC.

Worth noting for this clone: Other DNA sequences within the sample encode an identical CDR3. The genes are TRBV7-3 and TRBJ2-5; D is uncertain. This CDR3 is 13 amino acids long. Per the germline V gene, CDR1 is SGHTA and CDR2 is FQGTGA. V lost 2 bases and J lost 1, with 5 bases in between. As DNA, the CDR3 is TGTGCCAGCAGCTTAGGGCCCCAAGAGACCCAGTACTTC. Translating it yields CASSLGPQETQYF.

This sequence joins TRBV5-4 and TRBJ2-5; 10 bases are shared with TRBD2. V dropped 3 bases and J dropped 5; count of bases not matched to a gene: 10. Germline-derived CDR1 and CDR2 are SGHNT and YYREEE (reference sequence). CDR3 size: 16 residues. The CDR3 loop is CASSSPSGSGWETQYF. CDR3 DNA: TGTGCCAGCAGCTCACCTAGCGGGAGCGGTTGGGAGACCCAGTACTTC. Supplemented by reference TRBV5-4 and TRBJ2-5, the full variable domain reads ETGVTQSPTHLIKTRGQQVTLRCSSQSGHNTVSWYQQALGQGPQFIFQYYREEENGRGNFPPRFSGLQFPNYSSELNVNALELDDSALYLCASSSPSGSGWETQYFGPGTRLLVL.

The CDR3 loop is CASSPNPGTPQETQYF. The CDR3 DNA follows: TGTGCCAGCAGCCCAAACCCAGGGACCCCACAAGAGACCCAGTACTTC. The rearrangement links TRBV7-9 to TRBJ2-5; D may correspond to TRBD1 or TRBD2 (5 bases each). V was shortened by 5 bases and J by 2 bases, with 18 bases between the two germline ends. The CDR3 is 16 amino acids. Per germline, CDR1 SEHNR and CDR2 FQNEAQ (reference sequence). Full variable domain (remainder filled in from reference TRBV7-9 and TRBJ2-5): DTGVSQNPRHKITKRGQNVTFRCDPISEHNRLYWYRQTLGQGPEFLTYFQNEAQLEKSRLLSDRFSAERPKGSFSTLEIQRTEQGDSAMYLCASSPNPGTPQETQYFGPGTRLLVL.

The V and J genes are TRBV6-5 and TRBJ2-4; TRBD2 agrees at 7 bases. Germline V lookup: CDR1 MNHEY, CDR2 SVGAGI. The CDR3 extends over 13 amino acids. V shed 6 bases, J shed 8 bases, and the junction held 7 bases outside the gene matches. The CDR3, as DNA: TGTGCCAGCAGCCCAGGGACTAAGGACATTCAGTACTTC. Encoded protein: CASSPGTKDIQYF.

The chain links TRBV4-3 to TRBJ2-7, with TRBD2 identical over 8 bases. The J segment lost 3 bases and the V segment lost 3 bases, leaving 7 bases of the junction unmatched. The CDR3 is 15 residues long. Per germline, CDR1 LGHNA and CDR2 YSLEER. CDR3 in DNA: TGCGCCAGCAGCCAGCGTAGCGGGATTGGCTACGAGCAGTACTTC. Translating it yields CASSQRSGIGYEQYF.

This chain uses TRBV27 with TRBJ2-1; TRBD1 matches at 9 bases. The CDR3 length is 15 residues. V lost 8 bases, J lost 5 bases, and 10 bases stayed unmatched. From germline, CDR1 is MNHEY and CDR2 SMNVEV (reference sequence). The CDR3 coding sequence is TGTGCCAGCCGAGGGTTGGGACAGGGAAACAATGAGCAGTTCTTC. Translating gives CASRGLGQGNNEQFF.

The genes are TRBV2 and TRBJ2-3; no reliable D call. Germline V lookup: CDR1 SNHLY, CDR2 FYNNEI. The ends were cut back, 2 bases at V and 2 bases at J, with 14 bases in the middle. CDR3 length equals 16 residues. The CDR3 region has the DNA TGTGCCAGCAGTGAAAACCCACTCGGGCACACAGATACGCAGTATTTT. Residues: CASSENPLGHTDTQYF. Looking up the rest from reference TRBV2 and TRBJ2-3 gives the full variable domain: EPEVTQTPSHQVTQMGQEVILRCVPISNHLYFYWYRQILGQKVEFLVSFYNNEISEKSEIFDDQFSVERPDGSNFTLKIRSTKLEDSAMYFCASSENPLGHTDTQYFGPGTRLTVL.

The CDR3 here is CASSLGAASNEKLFF. The CDR3 DNA follows: TGTGCCAGCAGCTTAGGGGCAGCTTCAAATGAAAAACTGTTTTTT. The chain couples TRBV7-9 to TRBJ1-4; D gene unclear. The CDR3 totals 15 residues. Germline CDR1 is SEHNR and CDR2 is FQNEAQ (reference sequence). The V and J ends lost 1 base and 5 bases respectively, with 11 bases between them.

The V call is TRBV4-1, the J call TRBJ1-1; D not resolved. Per the germline V gene, CDR1 is MGHRA and CDR2 is YSYEKL. The CDR3 is 18 residues long. Trimming pared 4 bases from V and 0 bases from J, leaving 21 bases between. This CDR3 is CASSRTPQWMNMNTEAFF. The DNA of the CDR3 is TGCGCCAGCAGCCGTACTCCACAATGGATGAACATGAACACTGAAGCTTTCTTT.

This clone was observed a single time. The chain joins TRBV28 to TRBJ1-1, with TRBD1 matching 9 bases. This CDR3 contains 15 residues. Germline assignment: CDR1 MDHEN and CDR2 SYDVKM. The V segment lost 5 bases and the J segment 4 bases; nucleotides outside the gene matches: 8. This CDR3 reads CASSGRDRAGTEAFF. For the CDR3, the DNA is TGTGCCAGCAGTGGCCGGGACAGGGCCGGCACTGAAGCTTTCTTT.

The chain has TRBV7-2 and TRBJ2-3; 13 nucleotides line up with TRBD2. The CDR3 is 16 amino acids. Trimming at V came to 5 bases and at J to 4 bases, leaving 6 bases not matched to a gene. Germline V gene lookup returns CDR1 SGHTA and CDR2 FQGNSA. CDR3 region: CASSTRLAGGSDTQYF. The CDR3 DNA reads as TGTGCCAGCAGCACACGACTAGCGGGAGGTTCAGATACGCAGTATTTT.

The V call is TRBV6-6, the J call TRBJ2-7; D is perhaps TRBD2 (5 bases). CDR3 size: 15 residues. V was clipped by 2 bases and J by 0 bases, with 11 bases between them. The germline gives CDR1 MNHNY, CDR2 SVGAGI (reference sequence). CDR3 in amino acids: CASSYPDTSSYEQYF. The CDR3 nucleotides read TGTGCCAGCAGTTACCCAGACACTAGCTCCTACGAGCAGTACTTC.